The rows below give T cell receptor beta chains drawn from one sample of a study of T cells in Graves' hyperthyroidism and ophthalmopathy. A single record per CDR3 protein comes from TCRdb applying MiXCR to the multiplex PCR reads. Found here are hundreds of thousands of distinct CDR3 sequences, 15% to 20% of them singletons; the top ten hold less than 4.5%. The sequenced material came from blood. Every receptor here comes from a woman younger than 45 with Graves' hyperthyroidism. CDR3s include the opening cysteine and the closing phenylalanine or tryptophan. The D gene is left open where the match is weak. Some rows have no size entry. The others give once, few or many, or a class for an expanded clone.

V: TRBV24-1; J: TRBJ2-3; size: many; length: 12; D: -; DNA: TGTGCCACCAGTGAGGTCGCAGATACGCAGTATTTT; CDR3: CATSEVADTQYF
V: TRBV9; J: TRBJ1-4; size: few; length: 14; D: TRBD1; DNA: TGTGCCAGCAGCGGGGGGACAGGGAGTGAAAAACTGTTTTTT; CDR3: CASSGGTGSEKLFF
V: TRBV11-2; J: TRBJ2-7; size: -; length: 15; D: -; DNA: TGTGCCAGCAGCTTGGTAGGGGGGCTCGACTACGAGCAGTACTTC; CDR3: CASSLVGGLDYEQYF
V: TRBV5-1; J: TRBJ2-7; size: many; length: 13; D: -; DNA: TGCGCCAGCAGCTTGGAGGGGAAATACGAGCAGTACTTC; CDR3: CASSLEGKYEQYF
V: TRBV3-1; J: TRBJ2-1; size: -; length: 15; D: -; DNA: TGTGCCAGCAGCCAAGTGGATACTTCTTACAATGAGCAGTTCTTC; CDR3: CASSQVDTSYNEQFF
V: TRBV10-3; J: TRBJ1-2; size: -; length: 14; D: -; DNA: TGTGCCACCCAAGAGCGGGTCTCGGCCTATGGCTACACCTTC; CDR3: CATQERVSAYGYTF
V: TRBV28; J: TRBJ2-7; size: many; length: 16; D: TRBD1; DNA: TGTGCCAGCAGTTTTTCAACAGGGGGCGGGGGTTACGAGCAGTACTTC; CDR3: CASSFSTGGGGYEQYF
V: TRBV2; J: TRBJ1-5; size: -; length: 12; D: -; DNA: TGTGCCAGCGGGGACGGGGGGCAGCCCCAGCATTTT; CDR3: CASGDGGQPQHF
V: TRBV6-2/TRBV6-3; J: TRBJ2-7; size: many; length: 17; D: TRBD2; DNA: TGTGCCAGCAGAATCCCGGCTTTGGCGGGAGGGCCCTACGAGCAGTACTTC; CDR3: CASRIPALAGGPYEQYF
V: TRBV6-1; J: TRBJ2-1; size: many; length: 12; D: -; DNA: TGTGCCAGCAGCCTCGGGTGGGGTGAGCAGTTCTTC; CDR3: CASSLGWGEQFF
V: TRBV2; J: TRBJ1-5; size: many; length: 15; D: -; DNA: TGTGCCAGCAGTGCCCACAATACAGTGTCCCAGCCCCAGCATTTT; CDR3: CASSAHNTVSQPQHF
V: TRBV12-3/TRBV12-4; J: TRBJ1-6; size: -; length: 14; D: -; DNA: TGTGCCAGCAGTACCGGACAGCCCAATTCACCCCTCCACTTT; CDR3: CASSTGQPNSPLHF
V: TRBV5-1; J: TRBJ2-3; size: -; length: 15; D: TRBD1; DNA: TGCGCCAGCAGCTTGGGGACAGGACACACAGATACGCAGTATTTT; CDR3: CASSLGTGHTDTQYF
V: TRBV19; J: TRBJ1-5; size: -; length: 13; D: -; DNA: TGTGCCAGTAGTATTACGGGGTTTCAGCCCCAGCATTTT; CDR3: CASSITGFQPQHF
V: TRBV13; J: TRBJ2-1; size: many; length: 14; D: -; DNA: TGTGCCAGCAGCTTTAGGTCTGGAACTAATGAGCAGTTCTTC; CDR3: CASSFRSGTNEQFF
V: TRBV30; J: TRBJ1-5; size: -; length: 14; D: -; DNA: TGTGCCTGGAGAGGGTTAAGCGACAATCAGCTCCAGCATTTT; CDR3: CAWRGLSDNQLQHF
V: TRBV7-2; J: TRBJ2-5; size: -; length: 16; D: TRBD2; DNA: TGTGCCAGCAGCTTAGGTTCGGCGGGAGGCACGGAGACCCAGTACTTC; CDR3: CASSLGSAGGTETQYF
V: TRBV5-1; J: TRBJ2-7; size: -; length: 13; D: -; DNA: TGCGCCAGCAGCGTGACAGCAACCTACGAGCAGTACTTC; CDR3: CASSVTATYEQYF